This TCR beta chain was profiled in a study of PD-1 blockade in classical Hodgkin lymphoma. Indicated time point: cycle 4 day 1 (C4D1), after about 6 weeks of nivolumab. Patients all relapsed after autologous stem cell transplantation, and there was variation in brentuximab vedotin exposure. Produced via immunoSEQ multiplex PCR; TCRdb's table is partial and in-frame only. The sample shows under 25,000 clones, more than 75% of them seen only once. This TCR was recovered from a human donor with classical Hodgkin lymphoma. The source was peripheral blood mononuclear cells (PBMCs), collected before the fourth cycle of nivolumab.

The CDR3 DNA reads as TGTGCCAGCAGCCAGGACAGGCACACCATATATTTT. Residues: CASSQDRHTIYF. V gene TRBV27 combines with J gene TRBJ1-3; 7 nucleotides match TRBD1. The CDR3 is 12 residues long. Germline CDR1 MNHEY, CDR2 SMNVEV (reference sequence). Unmatched junction bases numbered 4, after V lost 6 bases and J lost 8 bases.